The T cell receptor (beta chain) described here comes from a study of blood T cell repertoires in COVID-19. Study-wide background: PBMCs, B-cell-depleted T cells, or T cells provided the cDNA or gDNA that made up the material.

The V gene lost 0 bases and the J gene lost 2 bases, with 11 bases spanning the gap. The CDR3 is 15 amino acids. Germline lookup yields CDR1 SGHNT and CDR2 YYREEE (reference sequence). Profiling relied on immunoSEQ multiplex PCR, and the TCRdb table lists in-frame clones only, not all of them. The sample holds 300,000 to 400,000 clones, more than 75% seen once. The sequenced material came from peripheral blood. This sequence originates from a woman between 50 and 59 years old who had recovered from COVID-19. The chain uses TRBV5-4 and TRBJ2-5, with D hard to call. As DNA, the CDR3 is TGTGCCAGCAGCTTGGATGGAACGGAGCAAGAGACCCAGTACTTC. Amino acids: CASSLDGTEQETQYF.